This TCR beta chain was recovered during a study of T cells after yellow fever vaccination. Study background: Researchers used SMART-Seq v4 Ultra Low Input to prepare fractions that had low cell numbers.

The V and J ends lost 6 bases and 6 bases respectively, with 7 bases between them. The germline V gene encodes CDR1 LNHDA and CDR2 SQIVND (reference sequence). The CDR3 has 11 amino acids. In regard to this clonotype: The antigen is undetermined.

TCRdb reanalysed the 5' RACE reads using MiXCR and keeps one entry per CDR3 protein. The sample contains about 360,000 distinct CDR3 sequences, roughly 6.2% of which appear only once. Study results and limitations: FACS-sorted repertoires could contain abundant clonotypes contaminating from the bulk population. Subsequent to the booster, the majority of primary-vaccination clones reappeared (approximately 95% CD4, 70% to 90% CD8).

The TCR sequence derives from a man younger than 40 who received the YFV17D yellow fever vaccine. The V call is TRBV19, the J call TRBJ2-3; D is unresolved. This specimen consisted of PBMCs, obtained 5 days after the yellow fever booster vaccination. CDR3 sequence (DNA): TGTGCCAGTAGGCTCGGCGATACGCAGTATTTT. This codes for CASRLGDTQYF.